This T cell receptor (beta chain) stems from a study of T cell responses to AZD1222 COVID-19 vaccine. The repertoire was sequenced with immunoSEQ multiplex PCR; TCRdb's copy has only in-frame clones and lacks some. The sample shows about 95,000 clones, approximately 88% of them seen only once. In germline, CDR1 is LNHDA, CDR2 SQIVND (reference sequence). Trimming took 7 bases from V and 3 from J, leaving 10 bases between them. CDR3 size: 14 residues. This sequence joins TRBV19 and TRBJ1-6; a weak D match, TRBD1 (6 bases). Here the sequenced sample was peripheral blood, taken on day 0 of AZD1222 vaccination. This TCR was sampled from an adult in good health. This CDR3 is CASNSDSYNSPLHF. The CDR3, as DNA: TGTGCCAGTAACTCGGACAGCTATAATTCACCCCTCCACTTT.